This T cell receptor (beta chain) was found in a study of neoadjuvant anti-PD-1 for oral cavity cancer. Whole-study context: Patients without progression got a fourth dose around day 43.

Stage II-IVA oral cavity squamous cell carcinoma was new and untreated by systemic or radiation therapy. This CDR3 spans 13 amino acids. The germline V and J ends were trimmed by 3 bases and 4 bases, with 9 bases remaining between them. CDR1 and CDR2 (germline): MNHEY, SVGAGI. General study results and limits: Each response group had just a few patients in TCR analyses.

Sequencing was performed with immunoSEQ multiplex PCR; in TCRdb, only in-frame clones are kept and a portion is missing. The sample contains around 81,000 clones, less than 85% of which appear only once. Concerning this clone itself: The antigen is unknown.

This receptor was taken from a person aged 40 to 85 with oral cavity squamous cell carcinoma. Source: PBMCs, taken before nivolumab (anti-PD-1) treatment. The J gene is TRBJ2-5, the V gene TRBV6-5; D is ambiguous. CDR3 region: CASSYELRETQYF. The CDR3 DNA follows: TGTGCCAGCAGTTATGAGCTACGAGAGACCCAGTACTTC.